The source of this T cell receptor (beta chain) is a study of OX40 agonist ivuxolimab in advanced cancers. Looking at the study overall: All patients had ivuxolimab intravenously every 2 weeks at 0.01 to 10 mg/kg. Three dose-escalation patients had partial responses: one with hepatocellular carcinoma and two with cutaneous melanoma.

About this clone: Its antigen is as yet unknown.

Overall study findings and caveats: Expanded clones were, on average, more numerous in CD8+ T cells than in CD4+.

The method was immunoSEQ multiplex PCR; TCRdb's version includes in-frame clones alone and lacks a portion of them. Here the sample spans over 65,000 clones, 80% to 90% being singletons. Researchers took blood at baseline, on cycle 4 day 1, and on cycle 7 day 1. V dropped 5 bases and J dropped 4; count of bases not matched to a gene: 4. The CDR3 runs 13 residues. From germline, CDR1 is LNHDA and CDR2 SQIVND (reference sequence). Sequenced here: CD4+ or CD8+ T cells sorted from blood, sampled in a trial of the OX40 agonist ivuxolimab. The source of this sequence is an adult with an advanced solid tumor such as melanoma, head and neck, liver or kidney cancer. V usage is TRBV19 and J usage is TRBJ2-5; 7 nucleotides match TRBD1. The CDR3 coding sequence is TGTGCCAGTAGTGTACAGGGGTCAGAGACCCAGTACTTC. Protein sequence: CASSVQGSETQYF.